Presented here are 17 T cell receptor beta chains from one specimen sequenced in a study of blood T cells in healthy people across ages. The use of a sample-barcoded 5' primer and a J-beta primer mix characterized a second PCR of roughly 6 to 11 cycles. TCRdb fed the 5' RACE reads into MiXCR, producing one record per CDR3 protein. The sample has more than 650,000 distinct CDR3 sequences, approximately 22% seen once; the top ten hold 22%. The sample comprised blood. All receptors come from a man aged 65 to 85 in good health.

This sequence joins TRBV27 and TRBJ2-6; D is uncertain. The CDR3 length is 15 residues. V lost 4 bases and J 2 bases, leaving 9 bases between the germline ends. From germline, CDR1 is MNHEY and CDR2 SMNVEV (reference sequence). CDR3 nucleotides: TGTGCCAGCAGTTCGCAGGTGGCTGGGGCCAACGTCCTGACTTTC. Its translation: CASSSQVAGANVLTF.

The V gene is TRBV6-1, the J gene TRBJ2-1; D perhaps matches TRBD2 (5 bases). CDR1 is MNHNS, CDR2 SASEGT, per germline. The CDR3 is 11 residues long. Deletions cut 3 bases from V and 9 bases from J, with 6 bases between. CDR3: CASSDAGEQFF. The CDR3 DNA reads TGTGCCAGCAGTGATGCGGGTGAGCAGTTCTTC.

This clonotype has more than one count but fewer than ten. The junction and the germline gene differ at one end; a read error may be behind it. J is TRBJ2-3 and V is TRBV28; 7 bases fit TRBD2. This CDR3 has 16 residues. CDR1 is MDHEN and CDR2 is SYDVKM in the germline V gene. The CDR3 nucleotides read TGTGCCGGCAGTTCACCGTCGGGAGGTGGAACAGATACGCAGTATTTT. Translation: CAGSSPSGGGTDTQYF.

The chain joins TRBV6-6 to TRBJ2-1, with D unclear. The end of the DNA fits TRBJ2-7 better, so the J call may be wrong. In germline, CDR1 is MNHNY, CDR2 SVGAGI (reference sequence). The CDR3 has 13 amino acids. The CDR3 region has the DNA TGTGCCAGCCCCGAAGGGATCTCCTACGAGCAGTACTTC. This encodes CASPEGISYEQYF.

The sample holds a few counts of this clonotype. The CDR3 is CASRGQSAFF. Written as DNA, the CDR3 is TGTGCCAGCAGGGGACAGTCCGCTTTCTTT. The chain is built from TRBV6-6 and TRBJ1-1; 7 positions agree with TRBD1. The CDR3 sequence is 10 residues long. The germline CDR1 and CDR2 sequences are MNHNY and SVGAGI (reference sequence). V dropped 6 bases and J dropped 11; count of bases not matched to a gene: 3.

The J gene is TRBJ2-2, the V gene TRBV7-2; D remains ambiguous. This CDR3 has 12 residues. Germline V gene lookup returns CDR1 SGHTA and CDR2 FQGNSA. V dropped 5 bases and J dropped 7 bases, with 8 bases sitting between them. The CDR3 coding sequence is TGTGCCAGCAGCCCCCGGAACGGGGAGCTGTTTTTT. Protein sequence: CASSPRNGELFF. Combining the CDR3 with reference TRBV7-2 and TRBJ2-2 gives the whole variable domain GAGVSQSPSNKVTEKGKDVELRCDPISGHTALYWYRQSLGQGLEFLIYFQGNSAPDKSGLPSDRFSAERTGGSVSTLTIQRTQQEDSAVYLCASSPRNGELFFGEGSRLTVL.

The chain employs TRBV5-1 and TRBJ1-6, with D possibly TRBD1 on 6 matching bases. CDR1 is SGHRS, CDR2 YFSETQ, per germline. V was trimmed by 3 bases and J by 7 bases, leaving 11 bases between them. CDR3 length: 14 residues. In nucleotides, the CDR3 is TGCGCCAGCAGCTCCGGGGGGGCAAATTCACCCCTCCACTTT. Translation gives CASSSGGANSPLHF. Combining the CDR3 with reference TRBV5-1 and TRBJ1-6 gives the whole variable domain KAGVTQTPRYLIKTRGQQVTLSCSPISGHRSVSWYQQTPGQGLQFLFEYFSETQRNKGNFPGRFSGRQFSNSRSEMNVSTLELGDSALYLCASSSGGANSPLHFGNGTRLTVT.

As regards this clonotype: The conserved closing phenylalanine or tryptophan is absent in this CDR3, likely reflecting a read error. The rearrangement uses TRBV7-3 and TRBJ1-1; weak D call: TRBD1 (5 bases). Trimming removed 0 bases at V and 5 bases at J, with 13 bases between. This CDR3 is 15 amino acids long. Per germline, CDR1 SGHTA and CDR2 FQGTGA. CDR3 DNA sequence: TGTGCCAGCAGCTTAACTGGGCAGGGTGAGACTGAAGCTTTCCTT. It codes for CASSLTGQGETEAFL.

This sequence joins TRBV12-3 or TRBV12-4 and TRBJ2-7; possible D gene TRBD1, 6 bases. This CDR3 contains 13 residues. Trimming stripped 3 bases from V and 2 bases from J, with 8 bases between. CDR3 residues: CASSFGGTYEQYF. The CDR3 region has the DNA TGTGCCAGCAGTTTTGGGGGCACCTACGAGCAGTACTTC.

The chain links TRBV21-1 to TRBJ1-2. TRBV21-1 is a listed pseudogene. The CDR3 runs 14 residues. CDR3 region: CASSKEEGDYGYTF. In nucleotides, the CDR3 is TGTGCCAGCAGCAAAGAGGAGGGCGACTATGGCTACACCTTC.

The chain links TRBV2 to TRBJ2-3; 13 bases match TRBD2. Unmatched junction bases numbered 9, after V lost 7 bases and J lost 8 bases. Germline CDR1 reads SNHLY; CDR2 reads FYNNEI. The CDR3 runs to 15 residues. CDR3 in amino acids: CASTPLAGGGGTQYF. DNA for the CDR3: TGTGCCAGCACACCACTAGCGGGGGGGGGCGGTACGCAGTATTTT.

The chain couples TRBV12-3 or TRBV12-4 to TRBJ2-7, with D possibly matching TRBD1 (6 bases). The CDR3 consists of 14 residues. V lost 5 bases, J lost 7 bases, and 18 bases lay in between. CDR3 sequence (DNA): TGTGCCAGCAGTGTGCGGACAGTAAGGTCGGAGCAGTACTTC. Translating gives CASSVRTVRSEQYF.

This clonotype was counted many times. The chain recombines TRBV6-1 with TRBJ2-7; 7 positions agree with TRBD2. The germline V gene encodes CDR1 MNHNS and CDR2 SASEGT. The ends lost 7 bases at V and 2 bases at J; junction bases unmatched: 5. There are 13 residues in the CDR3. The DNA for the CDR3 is TGTGCCAGCAAAGCGGGGCGTCCCTACGAGCAGTACTTC. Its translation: CASKAGRPYEQYF.

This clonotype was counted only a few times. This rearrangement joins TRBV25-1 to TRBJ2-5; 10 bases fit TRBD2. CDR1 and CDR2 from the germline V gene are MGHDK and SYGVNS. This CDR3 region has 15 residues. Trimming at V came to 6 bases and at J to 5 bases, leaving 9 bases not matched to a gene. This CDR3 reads CASSDRAGGRETQYF. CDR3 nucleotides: TGTGCCAGCAGCGACAGAGCGGGGGGGCGTGAGACCCAGTACTTC.

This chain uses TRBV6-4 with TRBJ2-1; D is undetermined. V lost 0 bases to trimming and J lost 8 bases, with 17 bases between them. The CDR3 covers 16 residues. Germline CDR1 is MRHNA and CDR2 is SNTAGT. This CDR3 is CASSDSFSGGKDEQFF. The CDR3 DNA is TGTGCCAGCAGTGACTCATTCTCGGGCGGAAAGGATGAGCAGTTCTTC.

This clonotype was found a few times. The CDR3 reads CASQAESGNTIYF. The CDR3 nucleotides are TGCGCCAGCCAGGCCGAATCTGGAAACACCATATATTTT. The chain uses TRBV5-1 and TRBJ1-3; unclear D gene. In germline, CDR1 is SGHRS, CDR2 YFSETQ. V was pared by 7 bases and J by 1 base, with 9 bases between. The CDR3 is 13 residues long.

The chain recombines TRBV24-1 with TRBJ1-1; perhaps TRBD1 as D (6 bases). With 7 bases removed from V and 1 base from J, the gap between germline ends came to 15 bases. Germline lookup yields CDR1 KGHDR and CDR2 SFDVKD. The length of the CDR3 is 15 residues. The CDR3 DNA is TGTGCCACCAGGAAAAACGGACAGCCGAACACTGAAGCTTTCTTT. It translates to CATRKNGQPNTEAFF.